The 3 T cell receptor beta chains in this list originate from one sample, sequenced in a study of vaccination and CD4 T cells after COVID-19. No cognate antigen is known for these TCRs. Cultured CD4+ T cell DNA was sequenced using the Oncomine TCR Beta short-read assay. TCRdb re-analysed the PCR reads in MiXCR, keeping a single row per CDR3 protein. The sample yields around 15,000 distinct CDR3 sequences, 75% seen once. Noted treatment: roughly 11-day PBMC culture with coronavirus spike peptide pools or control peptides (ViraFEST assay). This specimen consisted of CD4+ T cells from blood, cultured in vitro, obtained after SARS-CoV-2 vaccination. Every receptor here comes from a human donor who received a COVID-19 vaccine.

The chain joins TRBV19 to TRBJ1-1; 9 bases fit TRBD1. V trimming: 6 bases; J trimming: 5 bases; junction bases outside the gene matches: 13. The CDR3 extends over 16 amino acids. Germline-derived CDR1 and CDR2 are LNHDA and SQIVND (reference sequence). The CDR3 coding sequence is TGTGCCAGTAGCCTAATTCCGGGACAGGGAGGGACTGAAGCTTTCTTT. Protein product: CASSLIPGQGGTEAFF.

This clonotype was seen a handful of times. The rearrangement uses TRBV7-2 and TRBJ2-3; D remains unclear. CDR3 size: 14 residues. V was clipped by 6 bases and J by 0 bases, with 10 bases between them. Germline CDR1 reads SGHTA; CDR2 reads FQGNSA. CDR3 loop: CASRWSFSTDTQYF. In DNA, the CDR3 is TGTGCCAGCAGATGGAGCTTTAGCACAGATACGCAGTATTTT.

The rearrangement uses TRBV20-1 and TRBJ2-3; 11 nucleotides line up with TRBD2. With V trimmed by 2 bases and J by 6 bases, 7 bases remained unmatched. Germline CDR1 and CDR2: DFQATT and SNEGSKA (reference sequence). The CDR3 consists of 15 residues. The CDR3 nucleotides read TGCAGTGCTAGATTATCTAGCGGGGGGATGGATACGCAGTATTTT. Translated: CSARLSSGGMDTQYF.